Included here is one T cell receptor (beta chain) sequence, with context. The data belong to a study of regulatory dendritic cells for organ transplantation. Naive CD45RA+ and memory CD45RO+ CD4+ or CD8+ T cells were FACS-sorted. The data were produced by immunoSEQ multiplex PCR, yet TCRdb's version contains in-frame clones alone and is incomplete. The sample contains 25,000 to 30,000 clones, 75% to 80% of which appear only once. The CDR3 sequence is 15 residues long. Germline values: CDR1 MDHEN, CDR2 SYDVKM. V lost 6 bases and J lost 0, with 15 bases in between. Sequenced input: memory CD4+ T cells from blood. The subset is: CD45RO+ memory T cells. The sequence came from a human donor in good health. The rearrangement links TRBV28 to TRBJ2-7; D ambiguous. The CDR3: CASRGADLSSYEQYF. For the CDR3, the DNA is TGTGCCAGCAGGGGTGCCGACCTTAGCTCCTACGAGCAGTACTTC.